These T cell receptor beta chains were read from a single sample in a study of T cell repertoires and HLA-DP antigens. TCRdb keeps only in-frame clones here, not all; method: immunoSEQ multiplex PCR. The sample lists about 2,500 clones, around 71% seen once, with about 51% in the top ten. The specimen sequenced was CD137- CD4+ T cells from cultured PBMCs. These receptors were collected from a man aged 55 to 69 in good health and CMV-seronegative. Each CDR3 is given with its conserved first and last residue. The D gene is left open where the match is weak. Only some rows state a clone size, as once, few, many or a class for expanded clones.

j_gene: TRBJ2-3; d_gene: -; len: 15; abundance: -; v_gene: TRBV19; CDR3nt: TGTGCCAGTAGTATTCAGGGACCTAGCACAGATACGCAGTATTTT; CDR3aa: CASSIQGPSTDTQYF
j_gene: TRBJ2-5; d_gene: -; len: 12; abundance: -; v_gene: TRBV9; CDR3nt: TGTGCCAGCAGCCCGATATTAGAGACCCAGTACTTC; CDR3aa: CASSPILETQYF
j_gene: TRBJ2-2; d_gene: -; len: 14; abundance: -; v_gene: TRBV28; CDR3nt: TGTGCCAGCAGTTTTACATCGAACACCGGGGAGCTGTTTTTT; CDR3aa: CASSFTSNTGELFF
j_gene: TRBJ2-5; d_gene: -; len: 13; abundance: few; v_gene: TRBV7-2; CDR3nt: TGTGCCAGCAGCTTCAGCCGGCCGGCGACCCAGTACTTC; CDR3aa: CASSFSRPATQYF
j_gene: TRBJ1-2; d_gene: TRBD1; len: 14; abundance: once; v_gene: TRBV5-6; CDR3nt: TGTGCCAGCAGCGAGGACAGGGTAGAATATGGCTACACCTTC; CDR3aa: CASSEDRVEYGYTF
j_gene: TRBJ2-1; d_gene: -; len: 15; abundance: -; v_gene: TRBV6-6; CDR3nt: TGTGCCAGCAGTTACTCGTCTAGGACCGACAATGAGCAGTTCTTC; CDR3aa: CASSYSSRTDNEQFF
j_gene: TRBJ2-1; d_gene: -; len: 16; abundance: large; v_gene: TRBV5-1; CDR3nt: TGCGCCAGCAGCTTGGCCGGGGAGGCGCCTCTACATGAGCAGTTCTTC; CDR3aa: CASSLAGEAPLHEQFF
j_gene: TRBJ2-5; d_gene: -; len: 16; abundance: -; v_gene: TRBV4-1; CDR3nt: TGCGCCAGCAGCCAAGATAGGCGGATATCGAAAGAGACCCAGTACTTC; CDR3aa: CASSQDRRISKETQYF
j_gene: TRBJ1-2; d_gene: TRBD1; len: 15; abundance: -; v_gene: TRBV7-3; CDR3nt: TGTGCCAGCAGCGAAGGGACAGGATCCTATAGGGGCTACACCTTC; CDR3aa: CASSEGTGSYRGYTF
j_gene: TRBJ1-1; d_gene: TRBD1; len: 15; abundance: -; v_gene: TRBV6-1; CDR3nt: TGTGCCAGCAGTGAATTGGACAGGGGGAACACTGAAGCTTTCTTT; CDR3aa: CASSELDRGNTEAFF
j_gene: TRBJ1-2; d_gene: TRBD1; len: 15; abundance: few; v_gene: TRBV11-3; CDR3nt: TGTGCCAGCAGCTTAGCTAGGGGGCCTAACTATGGCTACACCTTC; CDR3aa: CASSLARGPNYGYTF
j_gene: TRBJ1-2; d_gene: -; len: 12; abundance: medium-sized; v_gene: TRBV7-3; CDR3nt: TGTGCCAGCAGCCCCCAGGCAGGGGCGGTTACCTTC; CDR3aa: CASSPQAGAVTF
j_gene: TRBJ1-2; d_gene: -; len: 13; abundance: -; v_gene: TRBV7-9; CDR3nt: TGTGCCAGCAGCTTTAATCGGCGGTATGGCTACACCTTC; CDR3aa: CASSFNRRYGYTF
j_gene: TRBJ1-5; d_gene: TRBD1; len: 15; abundance: -; v_gene: TRBV19; CDR3nt: TGTGCCAGTAGTACCCCCAGGGGGGGGGATCAGCCCCAGCATTTT; CDR3aa: CASSTPRGGDQPQHF
j_gene: TRBJ1-2; d_gene: TRBD1; len: 13; abundance: -; v_gene: TRBV28; CDR3nt: TGTGCCAGCAGTGGGGACAGCCACTATGGCTACACCTTC; CDR3aa: CASSGDSHYGYTF
j_gene: TRBJ1-5; d_gene: -; len: 14; abundance: once; v_gene: TRBV11-1; CDR3nt: TGTGCCAGCAGCTTAGGAGGGTCGAATCAGCCCCAGCATTTT; CDR3aa: CASSLGGSNQPQHF
j_gene: TRBJ2-1; d_gene: -; len: 14; abundance: -; v_gene: TRBV2; CDR3nt: TGTGCCAGCAGTGAAGCGTACATGGACAATGAGCAGTTCTTC; CDR3aa: CASSEAYMDNEQFF
j_gene: TRBJ1-5; d_gene: -; len: 17; abundance: -; v_gene: TRBV4-1; CDR3nt: TGCGCCAGCAGCCAAGATCGAGGGGTGGGAGAGAATCAGCCCCAGCATTTT; CDR3aa: CASSQDRGVGENQPQHF
j_gene: TRBJ2-2; d_gene: -; len: 17; abundance: -; v_gene: TRBV7-9; CDR3nt: TGTGCCAGCAGCTCCTCCGGGGGCTGGGAGACCACCGGGGAGCTGTTTTTT; CDR3aa: CASSSSGGWETTGELFF
j_gene: TRBJ2-7; d_gene: TRBD2; len: 16; abundance: -; v_gene: TRBV10-3; CDR3nt: TGTGCCATCAGTGAGTCTGGTGCGGTGGGGACTAGTGAGCAGTACTTC; CDR3aa: CAISESGAVGTSEQYF
j_gene: TRBJ1-6; d_gene: -; len: 12; abundance: few; v_gene: TRBV2; CDR3nt: TGTGCCACCCAGGGGTTGCGATCACCCCTCCACTTT; CDR3aa: CATQGLRSPLHF
j_gene: TRBJ1-3; d_gene: TRBD1; len: 18; abundance: -; v_gene: TRBV11-3; CDR3nt: TGTGCCAGCAGCCCCCTCCCCTCGGGACAGGGGATCGGAAACACCATATATTTT; CDR3aa: CASSPLPSGQGIGNTIYF
j_gene: TRBJ1-2; d_gene: TRBD1; len: 15; abundance: once; v_gene: TRBV4-2; CDR3nt: TGTGCCAGCAGCCCGGACAGGGGGGCTAACTATGGCTACACCTTC; CDR3aa: CASSPDRGANYGYTF
j_gene: TRBJ2-2; d_gene: TRBD1; len: 16; abundance: -; v_gene: TRBV5-1; CDR3nt: TGCGCCAGCAGCACCCGGACAGGCCTGAACACCGGGGAGCTGTTTTTT; CDR3aa: CASSTRTGLNTGELFF
j_gene: TRBJ2-1; d_gene: -; len: 11; abundance: few; v_gene: TRBV7-9; CDR3nt: TGTGCCAGCAGCTTAGAGGATGAGCAGTTCTTC; CDR3aa: CASSLEDEQFF